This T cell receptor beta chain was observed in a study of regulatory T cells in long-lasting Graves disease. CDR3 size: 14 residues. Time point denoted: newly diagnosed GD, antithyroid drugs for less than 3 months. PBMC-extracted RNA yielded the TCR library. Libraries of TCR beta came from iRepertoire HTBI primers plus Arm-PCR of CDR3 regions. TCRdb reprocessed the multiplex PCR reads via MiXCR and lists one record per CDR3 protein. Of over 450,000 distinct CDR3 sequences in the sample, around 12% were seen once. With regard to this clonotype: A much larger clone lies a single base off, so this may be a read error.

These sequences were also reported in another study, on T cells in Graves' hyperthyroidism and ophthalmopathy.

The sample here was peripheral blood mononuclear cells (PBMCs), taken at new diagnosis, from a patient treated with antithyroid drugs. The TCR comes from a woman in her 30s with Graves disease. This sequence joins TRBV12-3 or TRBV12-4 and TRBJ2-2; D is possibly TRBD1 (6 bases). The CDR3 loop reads CATQGDANTGELLF. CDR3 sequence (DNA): TGTGCCACACAGGGAGACGCGAACACCGGGGAGCTGCTTTTT.